This record covers a single T cell receptor (beta chain). The CDR3 extends over 12 amino acids. Between the trimmed V and J ends, which lost 3 bases and 5 bases, there was a span of 5 bases. Germline values: CDR1 ENHRY, CDR2 SYGVKD. The data belong to a study of blood T cell repertoires in COVID-19. Study details: Specimens from acute and convalescent COVID-19 originated in the United States, Italy and Spain. In each case, the material was cDNA or gDNA derived from T cells, B-cell-depleted T cells, or PBMCs.

Authors' data handling: Nucleated cell counts were estimated from reference gene primer amplification. Data came from immunoSEQ multiplex PCR; TCRdb stores just in-frame clones and leaves some out. V and J calls plus clone size are reproduced from that table; the DNA served to infer D and trimming. The sample holds roughly 220,000 clones, roughly four fifths seen once. V usage is TRBV10-3 and J usage is TRBJ1-5, with D unresolved. The source is a woman aged 55-69 years with acute or convalescent COVID-19. The sequencing sample was made of peripheral blood. CDR3 DNA: TGTGCCATCAGTGATAACTATCAGCCCCAGCATTTT. Translating it yields CAISDNYQPQHF.